The sequence of this T cell receptor beta chain was determined in a study of coeliac disease. Study context: Coeliac patients had active, refractory type I, or gluten-free-diet-controlled disease.

Trimming removed 2 bases from V and 7 bases from J, with 23 bases in between. Looked up from germline, CDR1 is KGHSH and CDR2 is LQKENI. This CDR3 is 18 amino acids long. This clone showed up just a few times. Profiled with immunoSEQ multiplex PCR; TCRdb holds only in-frame clones, not every one. The data show under 2,500 clones, with about 75% seen just once and approximately 19% held by the top ten. This sequence originates from a woman between 50 and 59 years old with celiac disease on a gluten-free diet. The rearrangement uses TRBV18 and TRBJ2-2; tentative D call: TRBD1 (6 bases). The sequenced material came from lamina propria lymphocytes from the gut. The chain's CDR3 is CASSPFDNSGTSNGELFF. CDR3 nucleotide sequence: TGTGCCAGCTCACCATTTGACAACTCCGGGACATCGAACGGGGAGCTGTTTTTT.